This T cell receptor beta chain was recorded in a study of CD8+CD57+ T cells in acquired aplastic anemia. Study overall: The mean DNA yield obtained from sorted CD4+ and CD8+ cells came to 3.2 ug. Sequencing produced an average of around 11 million reads per healthy donor for CD4+ cells.

With 7 bases removed from V and 7 bases from J, the gap between germline ends came to 15 bases. Germline-derived CDR1 and CDR2 are SQVTM and ANQGSEA. This CDR3 comprises 12 residues. Study conclusions and caveats: Overlap between patients and controls comprised about 28 CD8+ CDR3 sequences. CD8+ Simpson's diversity showed no significant patient-control difference.

It was genomic DNA that served as the template for profiling TCR beta VDJ and CDR3. Via MiXCR, TCRdb re-called the reads, giving one row per CDR3 protein. The table lists fewer than 250,000 distinct CDR3 sequences, about half of them singletons, with around a sixth in the top ten. Comments on this clonotype: Its antigen is unknown.

The sequence derives from a human donor in good health, serving as a control. Sequenced: sorted CD4+, CD8+, or CD8+CD57+ T cells (not recorded which) from PBMCs. The V and J genes are TRBV29-1 and TRBJ2-3, with D tentatively TRBD1 (6 bases). CDR3 sequence: CSGEPTGNTQYF. The CDR3 DNA follows: TGCAGCGGAGAACCGACAGGCAATACGCAGTATTTT.